A selection of T cell receptor beta chains follows, all from one sample in a study of regulatory T cells in long-lasting Graves disease. Via MiXCR, TCRdb re-called the multiplex PCR reads, giving one row per CDR3 protein. The repertoire holds fewer than 450,000 distinct CDR3 sequences, less than 25% seen once, with roughly 20% in the top ten. Sequenced material: peripheral blood mononuclear cells (PBMCs), taken when the disease was refractory, from a patient treated with antithyroid drugs. These receptors were obtained from a female donor with Graves disease. CDR3s include the opening cysteine and the closing phenylalanine or tryptophan. Each record gives: D gene, V gene, J gene, clone size, CDR3 length, CDR3 DNA, CDR3 protein. The D gene is left open where the match is weak. Size is omitted from some rows. Given values are once, few, many or a class for expanded clones.

D: -; V: TRBV5-5; J: TRBJ1-4; size: many; length: 17; DNA: TGTGCCAGCAGCTTGAAGCCCCAAGGGACAACTAATGAAAAACTGTTTTTT; CDR3: CASSLKPQGTTNEKLFF
D: TRBD1; V: TRBV20-1; J: TRBJ1-1; size: few; length: 15; DNA: TGCAGTGCCACAGGGGTTTTGACGGTTAACTTTGAAGCTTTCTTT; CDR3: CSATGVLTVNFEAFF
D: TRBD1; V: TRBV10-3; J: TRBJ2-7; size: many; length: 16; DNA: TGTGCCATCAGTGGTACAGGGGGCGCTGGCTCCTACGAGCAGTACTTC; CDR3: CAISGTGGAGSYEQYF
D: -; V: TRBV11-2; J: TRBJ2-7; size: many; length: 13; DNA: TGTGCCAGCAGCTTCGACAGGTCCTACGAGCAGTACTTC; CDR3: CASSFDRSYEQYF
D: -; V: TRBV12-3/TRBV12-4; J: TRBJ2-1; size: few; length: 14; DNA: TGTGCCAGCGGGACGGAGAGCTCCTACAATGAGCAGTTCTTC; CDR3: CASGTESSYNEQFF
D: TRBD1; V: TRBV6-2/TRBV6-3; J: TRBJ2-6; size: few; length: 16; DNA: TGTGCCAGCAGTTACTCGACAGGGTCTGGGGCCAACGTCCTGACTTTC; CDR3: CASSYSTGSGANVLTF
D: TRBD1; V: TRBV5-1; J: TRBJ1-2; size: -; length: 15; DNA: TGCGCCAGCAGCCCGGGACAGGGGGGTTCCTATGGCTACACCTTC; CDR3: CASSPGQGGSYGYTF
D: TRBD1; V: TRBV3-1; J: TRBJ1-2; size: -; length: 15; DNA: TGTGCCAGCAGCCAAAACCCCGACAGGGTCTATGGCTACACCTTC; CDR3: CASSQNPDRVYGYTF
D: -; V: TRBV30; J: TRBJ1-5; size: -; length: 14; DNA: TGTGCCTGGAGTGTACGGATATCCTCCCAGCCCCAGCATTTT; CDR3: CAWSVRISSQPQHF
D: -; V: TRBV3-1; J: TRBJ2-7; size: few; length: 15; DNA: TGTGCCAGCAGCCAAGAGGGCAGGGCTAACTACGAGCAGTACTTC; CDR3: CASSQEGRANYEQYF
D: -; V: TRBV18; J: TRBJ1-1; size: -; length: 15; DNA: TGTGCCAGCTCACTACTCGGGGCCTCGAACACTGAAGCTTTCTTT; CDR3: CASSLLGASNTEAFF
D: -; V: TRBV15; J: TRBJ2-5; size: many; length: 13; DNA: TGTGCCACCAGAGGACACCACCAAGAGACCCAGTACTTC; CDR3: CATRGHHQETQYF
D: -; V: TRBV6-1; J: TRBJ1-2; size: -; length: 13; DNA: TGTACCAGCAGTAAGGACAGAATGGATGGCTACACCTTC; CDR3: CTSSKDRMDGYTF
D: TRBD2; V: TRBV3-1; J: TRBJ2-5; size: many; length: 16; DNA: TGTGCCAGCAGCGGACTAGCGGGAGGAAGGGGAGAGACCCAGTACTTC; CDR3: CASSGLAGGRGETQYF
D: -; V: TRBV28; J: TRBJ2-2; size: few; length: 16; DNA: TGTGCCAGCAGTCTAACCCGAGGGGGGCCCACCGGGGAGCTGTTTTTT; CDR3: CASSLTRGGPTGELFF
D: TRBD1; V: TRBV5-1; J: TRBJ2-4; size: -; length: 14; DNA: TGCGCCAGCAGCCCCGACAGGGGCGGAAACATTCAGTACTTC; CDR3: CASSPDRGGNIQYF
D: -; V: TRBV29-1; J: TRBJ2-7; size: -; length: 12; DNA: TGCAGCGTTGACATGGGCTCCTACGAGCAGTACTTC; CDR3: CSVDMGSYEQYF
D: -; V: TRBV6-5; J: TRBJ1-1; size: many; length: 13; DNA: TGTGCCAGCAGTTACTCATGGAGAACTGAAGCTTTCTTT; CDR3: CASSYSWRTEAFF
D: -; V: TRBV6-1; J: TRBJ2-7; size: many; length: 12; DNA: TGTGCCAGCAGAAGTTCGAGCAACGCACTGTACTTC; CDR3: CASRSSSNALYF
D: TRBD1; V: TRBV15; J: TRBJ2-7; size: -; length: 16; DNA: TGTGCCACCAGCAGAGTATTTGGCAGGGGGCAAGGAGAGCAGTACTTC; CDR3: CATSRVFGRGQGEQYF
D: TRBD2; V: TRBV7-9; J: TRBJ2-5; size: few; length: 17; DNA: TGTGCCAGCAGCCGCCGTCGACTAGCGGGAGGGCGGGAGACCCAGTACTTC; CDR3: CASSRRRLAGGRETQYF
D: TRBD2; V: TRBV28; J: TRBJ2-5; size: many; length: 17; DNA: TGTGCCAGCAGTCCGGGACTAGCGGGAGGTTTCCAAGAGACCCAGTACTTC; CDR3: CASSPGLAGGFQETQYF
D: -; V: TRBV5-1; J: TRBJ2-5; size: -; length: 15; DNA: TGCGCCAGCAGCTCCGATGGAAAGTACCAAGAGACCCAGTACTTC; CDR3: CASSSDGKYQETQYF
D: -; V: TRBV7-8; J: TRBJ1-2; size: few; length: 15; DNA: TGTGCCAGCAGCCTACTTACTACTTCCAACTATGGCTACACCTTC; CDR3: CASSLLTTSNYGYTF
D: TRBD2; V: TRBV27; J: TRBJ2-2; size: many; length: 13; DNA: TGTGCCAGCAGTGGACTAGCGTCCGGGGAGCTGTTTTTT; CDR3: CASSGLASGELFF
D: -; V: TRBV24-1; J: TRBJ1-1; size: -; length: 9; DNA: TGTGCCACCACGGTCTTAGCTTTCTTT; CDR3: CATTVLAFF
D: -; V: TRBV7-2; J: TRBJ2-3; size: -; length: 18; DNA: TGTGCCAGCAGCCCCCTAGCAGGGACTGGGAATGAATATGGTACGCAGTATTTT; CDR3: CASSPLAGTGNEYGTQYF
D: TRBD2; V: TRBV20-1; J: TRBJ2-7; size: few; length: 15; DNA: TGCAGTGCTGAGCGATCGGCTAGCGGGAGCTACGAGCAGTACTTC; CDR3: CSAERSASGSYEQYF
D: -; V: TRBV7-6; J: TRBJ2-7; size: -; length: 15; DNA: TGTGCCAGCAGCTTAGGAGCAACTAGCTCCTACGAGCAGTACTTC; CDR3: CASSLGATSSYEQYF
D: -; V: TRBV29-1; J: TRBJ2-7; size: -; length: 13; DNA: TGCAGCGTTGACATTCCCGGGACTTACGAGCAGTACTTC; CDR3: CSVDIPGTYEQYF
D: TRBD1; V: TRBV28; J: TRBJ2-2; size: many; length: 18; DNA: TGTGCCAGCAGTTCGATGAGTAGAGGACAGGGCAACACCGGGGAGCTGTTTTTT; CDR3: CASSSMSRGQGNTGELFF
D: -; V: TRBV28; J: TRBJ2-5; size: -; length: 14; DNA: TGTGCCAGCAGTTTATCTCTGGAAGGGGAGACCCAGTACTTC; CDR3: CASSLSLEGETQYF
D: -; V: TRBV6-2/TRBV6-3; J: TRBJ1-1; size: -; length: 13; DNA: TGTGCCAGCAGTTACCTAGACAGGTCTGAAGCTTTCTTT; CDR3: CASSYLDRSEAFF
D: -; V: TRBV3-1; J: TRBJ1-6; size: many; length: 14; DNA: TGTGCCAGCAGCCCCGGGACCGTAAATTCACCCCTCCACTTT; CDR3: CASSPGTVNSPLHF
D: -; V: TRBV7-2; J: TRBJ1-6; size: many; length: 13; DNA: TGTGCCAGCAGCTTGCTCAGCAATTCACCCCTCCACTTT; CDR3: CASSLLSNSPLHF
D: TRBD1; V: TRBV10-2; J: TRBJ1-4; size: few; length: 15; DNA: TGCGCCAGCAGTGAGCGGACAGGAATAAATGAAAAACTGTTTTTT; CDR3: CASSERTGINEKLFF
D: -; V: TRBV2; J: TRBJ1-5; size: many; length: 13; DNA: TGTGCCAGCAGAAGGGATAGCAATCAGCCCCAGCATTTT; CDR3: CASRRDSNQPQHF
D: TRBD1; V: TRBV7-9; J: TRBJ1-5; size: few; length: 19; DNA: TGTGCCAGCAGCTTGCAACCCGGGACAGGGTCCTTTCGCAATCAGCCCCAGCATTTT; CDR3: CASSLQPGTGSFRNQPQHF
D: -; V: TRBV6-5; J: TRBJ1-5; size: few; length: 16; DNA: TGTGCCAGCAGTTACGGACCGACTTATAGCAATCAGCCCCAGCATTTT; CDR3: CASSYGPTYSNQPQHF